The 4 T cell receptor beta chains reported below all come from one sample, sequenced in a study of T-cell reconstitution after alpha-beta-depleted transplantation in children. It was with unique molecular identifiers that the TCRbeta library was prepared. TCRdb used MiXCR to reprocess the PCR reads, holding one entry per CDR3 protein. The sample lists more than 200,000 distinct CDR3 sequences; roughly 24% were seen once. The specimen comprised PBMCs, sampled before TCRalphabeta/CD19-depleted stem cell transplant. The source of these receptors is a girl aged 2-10 years with Fanconi anemia, due to receive a stem cell transplant.

V usage is TRBV7-9 and J usage is TRBJ1-1; 8 bases map to TRBD1. Trimming took 5 bases from V and 1 from J; bases not matched to a gene: 9. The CDR3 spans 16 residues. CDR1 and CDR2 (germline): SEHNR, FQNEAQ (reference sequence). CDR3 bases: TGTGCCAGCAGCCCACGACAGGGGCTATCGAACACTGAAGCTTTCTTT. This encodes CASSPRQGLSNTEAFF. The full variable domain, with the rest looked up from reference TRBV7-9 and TRBJ1-1, is DTGVSQNPRHKITKRGQNVTFRCDPISEHNRLYWYRQTLGQGPEFLTYFQNEAQLEKSRLLSDRFSAERPKGSFSTLEIQRTEQGDSAMYLCASSPRQGLSNTEAFFGQGTRLTVV.

This clonotype has just a few counts. The rearrangement joins TRBV11-2 to TRBJ2-5, with 14 bases that match TRBD2. Germline CDR1 and CDR2: SGHAT and FQNNGV. This CDR3 comprises 16 residues. The V and J ends lost 5 bases and 7 bases, in that order; junction bases with no gene match: 9. The CDR3 nucleotides read TGTGCCAGCAGCGGCAGACTAGCGGGAGGGTTCGGGACCCAGTACTTC. Translation: CASSGRLAGGFGTQYF. Together with reference TRBV11-2 and TRBJ2-5, the CDR3 gives the full variable domain: EAGVAQSPRYKIIEKRQSVAFWCNPISGHATLYWYQQILGQGPKLLIQFQNNGVVDDSQLPKDRFSAERLKGVDSTLKIQPAKLEDSAVYLCASSGRLAGGFGTQYFGPGTRLLVL.

This clonotype occurred many times. This sequence joins TRBV7-6 and TRBJ2-7; no definite D call. This CDR3 region has 14 residues. V lost 4 bases, J lost 7 bases, and 17 bases lay in between. Germline lookup yields CDR1 SGHVS and CDR2 FNYEAQ. This CDR3 reads CASSSKGHGREQYF. The CDR3 bases are TGTGCCAGCAGCTCCAAGGGCCATGGCCGGGAGCAGTACTTC.

This clonotype has at least ten counts. The gene calls are TRBV7-3 and TRBJ2-3, with D possibly TRBD1 on 7 matching bases. The germline V gene has CDR1 SGHTA and CDR2 FQGTGA. The CDR3 is 14 residues long. V was trimmed by 5 bases and J by 3 bases, leaving 12 bases between them. CDR3: CASSPQGGTDTQYF. CDR3 nucleotides: TGTGCCAGCAGCCCGCAGGGGGGAACAGATACGCAGTATTTT. Together with reference TRBV7-3 and TRBJ2-3, the CDR3 gives the full variable domain: GAGVSQTPSNKVTEKGKYVELRCDPISGHTALYWYRQSLGQGPEFLIYFQGTGAADDSGLPNDRFFAVRPEGSVSTLKIQRTERGDSAVYLCASSPQGGTDTQYFGPGTRLTVL.